This TCR beta chain is from a study of beta chain features in type 1 diabetes. Study results and limitations: PCR might show a preference for shorter templates, equally across patients and controls.

A CD45RO/CCR7/CD25/CD127/CD95/CD27 panel sorted naive, central memory, regulatory and stem cell-like memory CD4+ cells. This clone has only a few counts. Its specificity is unknown. Expressed TCRB transcripts got sequenced, as all isolated RNA was reverse transcribed. Several million reads per sample on average were obtained from naive, central memory and regulatory T cell samples. The table came from immunoSEQ multiplex PCR; TCRdb's copy has only in-frame clones and leaves some out. Among 860,000 or so clones listed, around a sixth were seen once. Between the trimmed V and J ends, which lost 5 bases and 3 bases, there was a span of 14 bases. Germline V gene sequence: CDR1 MGHDK, CDR2 SYGVNS. This CDR3 is built from 15 residues.

The chain links TRBV25-1 to TRBJ2-1, with D tentatively TRBD1 or TRBD2 (5 bases each). Source material: naive CD4+ T cells from blood. The receptor comes from a woman between 18 and 29 years old in good health. CDR3 DNA: TGTGCCAGCAGTCCACGGGGCGACGGCTACAATGAGCAGTTCTTC. It encodes CASSPRGDGYNEQFF. Supplemented by reference TRBV25-1 and TRBJ2-1, the full variable domain reads EADIYQTPRYLVIGTGKKITLECSQTMGHDKMYWYQQDPGMELHLIHYSYGVNSTEKGDLSSESTVSRIRTEHFPLTLESARPSHTSQYLCASSPRGDGYNEQFFGPGTRLTVL.